These 17 T cell receptor beta chains share one sample of origin, sequenced in a study of human T cells and chemical hapten exposure. TCRdb analysed the RACE reads with MiXCR anew, one entry per CDR3 protein. The table shows under 450,000 distinct CDR3 sequences, with roughly 5% occurring only once. The time point here: patch test 1, 2 weeks after DPC sensitization. Stated treatment: therapeutic diphenylcyclopropenone sensitization with weekly scalp DPC. The sample was whole blood, taken in connection with sensitization to the hapten diphenylcyclopropenone (DPC). All receptors come from a woman between 50 and 59 years old with alopecia areata. Some clones in this sample may be carry-over from other donors' samples.

This clonotype was detected ten times or more. The J gene is TRBJ1-5, the V gene TRBV25-1; D is unclear. The germline CDR1 and CDR2 sequences are MGHDK and SYGVNS. V dropped 7 bases and J dropped 6 bases, with 13 bases sitting between them. The CDR3 has 13 amino acids. CDR3 DNA sequence: TGTGCCAGCACAGGTACCGAGGGTCAGCCCCAGCATTTT. It translates to CASTGTEGQPQHF.

This clonotype has only a few counts. V usage is TRBV6-5 and J usage is TRBJ2-2; possible D gene TRBD1, 5 bases. The CDR3 consists of 15 residues. V was clipped by 2 bases and J by 2 bases, with 9 bases between them. In germline, CDR1 is MNHEY, CDR2 SVGAGI. The CDR3 nucleotides are TGTGCCAGCAGTTACGTAGGGGCTAACACCGGGGAGCTGTTTTTT. Its protein product is CASSYVGANTGELFF.

In its sample, this clonotype was seen many times. This chain links TRBV7-6 with TRBJ2-3; the match to TRBD2 covers 12 bases. The germline V gene encodes CDR1 SGHVS and CDR2 FNYEAQ. CDR3 length: 19 amino acids. The V gene end was trimmed by 3 bases and the J gene end by 2 bases; junction bases not matched to a gene: 12. This chain's CDR3 is CASSFLTPRTSGDTDTQYF. CDR3 in DNA: TGTGCCAGCAGCTTTCTCACGCCCCGGACTAGCGGGGACACAGATACGCAGTATTTT.

In this sample, this clonotype turned up a few times. V gene TRBV2 combines with J gene TRBJ2-3; 8 nucleotides agree with TRBD1. V dropped 2 bases and J dropped 2; count of bases not matched to a gene: 3. The CDR3 has 15 residues. Germline CDR1 is SNHLY and CDR2 is FYNNEI. The CDR3: CASSEWTGYTDTQYF. The CDR3 DNA reads as TGTGCCAGCAGTGAATGGACAGGGTACACAGATACGCAGTATTTT. The variable domain in full, completed from reference TRBV2 and TRBJ2-3, reads EPEVTQTPSHQVTQMGQEVILRCVPISNHLYFYWYRQILGQKVEFLVSFYNNEISEKSEIFDDQFSVERPDGSNFTLKIRSTKLEDSAMYFCASSEWTGYTDTQYFGPGTRLTVL.

This clonotype showed up many times. V is TRBV20-1 and J is TRBJ2-7; 9 bases line up with TRBD1. CDR1 is DFQATT, CDR2 SNEGSKA, per germline (reference sequence). The CDR3 loop spans 16 amino acids. The J segment lost 5 bases and the V segment lost 3 bases, leaving 14 bases of the junction unmatched. The CDR3 nucleotides are TGCAGTGCTAGCCCCCCCGGGGACAGGGAAGTCCACGAGCAGTACTTC. It yields the protein CSASPPGDREVHEQYF.

There are many counts of this clonotype. The chain carries TRBV5-1 and TRBJ2-6; TRBD1 matches at 8 bases. The CDR3 contains 18 residues. The germline V gene encodes CDR1 SGHRS and CDR2 YFSETQ. Germline trimming cut 0 bases from V and 0 bases from J; bases unmatched to any gene: 5. The CDR3 DNA reads TGCGCCAGCAGCTTGGGGGACAGGCCGCTCTCTGGGGCCAACGTCCTGACTTTC. Its protein is CASSLGDRPLSGANVLTF.

This clonotype was detected ten times or more. This CDR3 is CASSGSSYEQYF. In nucleotides, the CDR3 is TGTGCCAGCAGTGGCTCCTCCTACGAGCAGTACTTC. The chain couples TRBV12-3 or TRBV12-4 to TRBJ2-7; D ambiguous. Trimming removed 5 bases from V and 0 bases from J, with 5 bases in between. The CDR3 totals 12 residues.

This clonotype was picked up a small number of times. The chain has TRBV5-4 and TRBJ2-3; 7 nucleotides agree with TRBD2. Losses at the gene ends were 0 bases for V and 6 bases for J; bases not matched to a gene: 10. The germline CDR1 and CDR2 sequences are SGHNT and YYREEE (reference sequence). The CDR3 consists of 16 residues. The CDR3 sequence is CASSLGGGLGVDTQYF. The CDR3 DNA reads as TGTGCCAGCAGCTTGGGGGGCGGACTAGGTGTTGATACGCAGTATTTT.

This clonotype came up many times. The chain recombines TRBV7-2 with TRBJ2-3; no reliable D call. The CDR3 loop spans 15 amino acids. Trimming removed 3 bases at V and 1 base at J, with 11 bases between. CDR1 and CDR2 (germline): SGHTA, FQGNSA. CDR3 in DNA: TGTGCCAGCAGCTTTGAGGCTACCGGCACAGATACGCAGTATTTT. Amino acids: CASSFEATGTDTQYF.

Note on this clonotype: Possible read error: a much larger clone is one base away. In nucleotides, the CDR3 is TGTGCCAGCAGCCAAGTCTCCGGGGGCGAGCAGTACTTC. This translates into CASSQVSGGEQYF. This chain joins TRBV9 and TRBJ2-7; TRBD2 is a possible D gene (6 bases). The germline V gene has CDR1 SGDLS and CDR2 YYNGEE. V was shortened by 4 bases and J by 6 bases, with 14 bases between the two germline ends. CDR3 size: 13 residues.

This clonotype turned up a few times. The gene calls are TRBV28 and TRBJ2-3; D gene uncertain. CDR3 size: 14 residues. In germline, CDR1 is MDHEN, CDR2 SYDVKM. V lost 3 bases and J lost 2, with 9 bases in between. The CDR3 loop is CASSFAGDTDTQYF. For the CDR3, the DNA is TGTGCCAGCAGTTTTGCCGGTGACACAGATACGCAGTATTTT.

This clonotype was seen more than once but under ten times. The chain has TRBV29-1 and TRBJ1-4; tentative D call: TRBD1 (5 bases). V lost 1 base and J lost 7, with 13 bases in between. Germline CDR1 and CDR2: SQVTM and ANQGSEA. The CDR3 is 14 amino acids. Here the CDR3 reads CSVEGAGVGEKLFF. CDR3 nucleotide sequence: TGCAGCGTTGAAGGTGCGGGGGTAGGTGAAAAACTGTTTTTT. Full variable domain (outside the CDR3, taken from reference TRBV29-1 and TRBJ1-4): SAVISQKPSRDICQRGTSLTIQCQVDSQVTMMFWYRQQPGQSLTLIATANQGSEATYESGFVIDKFPISRPNLTFSTLTVSNMSPEDSSIYLCSVEGAGVGEKLFFGSGTQLSVL.

This chain joins TRBV2 and TRBJ2-1, with TRBD1 matching 7 bases. Per the germline V gene, CDR1 is SNHLY and CDR2 is FYNNEI. The V and J ends lost 3 bases and 7 bases, in that order; junction bases with no gene match: 3. The CDR3 has 13 amino acids. CDR3 sequence reads: CASSDGTDNEQFF. The CDR3 bases are TGTGCCAGCAGTGACGGGACAGATAATGAGCAGTTCTTC.

This chain uses TRBV7-3 with TRBJ2-3; D gene uncertain. The CDR3 spans 13 residues. Trimming took off 1 base at V and 8 bases at J, with 10 bases between the two ends. Germline V gene lookup returns CDR1 SGHTA and CDR2 FQGTGA. The CDR3 protein is CASSLSGTGTQYF. CDR3 nucleotides: TGTGCCAGCAGCTTAAGTGGTACCGGTACGCAGTATTTT.

This clonotype was observed many times. This chain connects TRBV19 to TRBJ1-2, with D possibly TRBD1 on 5 matching bases. The V end lost 3 bases, the J end lost 6 bases, and 20 bases lay between the germline ends. Per germline, CDR1 LNHDA and CDR2 SQIVND (reference sequence). The CDR3 contains 16 residues. The CDR3 loop is CASSILEQEIVDGYTF. DNA of the CDR3: TGTGCCAGTAGTATTTTAGAACAGGAAATCGTTGATGGCTACACCTTC.

The J gene is TRBJ2-1, the V gene TRBV5-5; 8 bases map to TRBD1. Germline V gene lookup returns CDR1 SGHKS and CDR2 YYEKEE (reference sequence). After removal of 0 bases from V and 8 bases from J, the junction contained 4 bases not matched to a gene. The CDR3 is 14 amino acids. The CDR3 here is CASSLEDREDEQFF. CDR3 DNA sequence: TGTGCCAGCAGCTTGGAGGACAGGGAGGATGAGCAGTTCTTC.

The chain joins TRBV27 to TRBJ2-6; D is perhaps TRBD2 (5 bases). The CDR3 totals 16 residues. Germline V gives CDR1 MNHEY, CDR2 SMNVEV (reference sequence). V dropped 2 bases and J dropped 1 base, with 9 bases sitting between them. The chain's CDR3 is CASSLVGDSGANVLTF. The CDR3 DNA follows: TGTGCCAGCAGTTTAGTCGGGGATTCTGGGGCCAACGTCCTGACTTTC.